The clone carrying this T cell receptor beta chain was seen a few times. Antigen: not known. The V gene lost 2 bases and the J gene lost 6 bases, with 13 bases spanning the gap. Looked up from germline, CDR1 is SGHNT and CDR2 is YENEEA. The CDR3 covers 14 residues. Only in-frame clones appear in the TCRdb table, and some are missing; sequencing was by immunoSEQ multiplex PCR. The sample holds approximately 4,000 clones, around 30% seen once. This sample was included in a study of T cells in localized non-small cell lung cancer. General study results and limits: T cell clonality was highest in uninvolved adjacent lung, above tumor. The tumor had only one region sequenced, so heterogeneity remains possible. Adjacent lung tissue had a median about 57 of the top 100 clones found in the tumor. Elevated blood T cell density was associated with longer overall survival.

The sequencing here drew on lung tumor tissue, taken before any cancer treatment. The chain combines TRBV11-3 with TRBJ1-2, with no clear D. The TCR comes from a male donor aged 60 or older with stage III lung adenocarcinoma. CDR3 nucleotides: TGTGCCAGCAGCTTAAACAGCATCGCCGATGGCTACACCTTC. It encodes CASSLNSIADGYTF.